The clone carrying this TCR beta chain occurred many times. Its antigen remains unknown. Library preparation (for TCRbeta) was performed with unique molecular identifiers. TCRdb ran MiXCR on the PCR reads and lists one entry per CDR3 protein. The sample shows about 27,000 distinct CDR3 sequences, roughly a sixth of them seen only once. This sample is part of a study of T-cell reconstitution after alpha-beta-depleted transplantation in children. The CDR3 sequence is 15 residues long. V lost 1 base, J lost 10 bases, and 5 bases stayed unmatched. Germline CDR1 reads SGHTA; CDR2 reads FQGNSA. General study points: Reported findings indicate that, about two months after transplant, alpha-beta T cells came from several hundred expanded clones, which were derived from non-depleted graft cells. From surviving recipient T cells and thymic progenitors came the high day-60 TCRbeta diversity observed in some patients. Newly made T cells mostly supplied T-cell counts and diversity one year after transplant.

The sequenced sample was PBMCs, mostly from graft donor cells, obtained 60 days after TCRalphabeta/CD19-depleted stem cell transplant. The sequence was collected from a male patient between 2 and 10 years old who had a stem cell transplant for acute lymphoblastic leukemia, so the T cells may come from the graft donor. This rearrangement joins TRBV7-2 to TRBJ1-6, with 9 bases fitting TRBD1. The CDR3 region has the DNA TGTGCCAGCAGCTTAGGAGGGACAGGGAGGTCACCCCTCCACTTT. Encoded protein: CASSLGGTGRSPLHF. Filled out from reference TRBV7-2 and TRBJ1-6, the complete variable domain reads GAGVSQSPSNKVTEKGKDVELRCDPISGHTALYWYRQSLGQGLEFLIYFQGNSAPDKSGLPSDRFSAERTGGSVSTLTIQRTQQEDSAVYLCASSLGGTGRSPLHFGNGTRLTVT.